Each of the 23 T cell receptor beta chains below was sequenced from the same sample in a study of beta chain features in type 1 diabetes. Findings of the study overall: Shortening of TCRB CDR3s, moderate but significant, appeared in all four CD4+ subsets of Type 1 diabetes patients.

The entirety of the isolated RNA underwent reverse transcription, so expressed TCRB transcripts were sequenced. Some clones are missing from TCRdb's copy, which holds only in-frame ones; the method was immunoSEQ multiplex PCR. This table holds nearly 700,000 clones, over 10% found once. These receptors have no identified antigens. The source material was naive CD4+ T cells from blood. These receptors all come from a man younger than 35 with type 1 diabetes.

This clone has a handful of counts. This chain uses TRBV6-5 with TRBJ2-5; no firm D call. The V gene's germline CDR1 is MNHEY and CDR2 SVGAGI. The CDR3 is made up of 12 amino acids. Trimming removed 6 bases from V and 5 bases from J, with 10 bases in between. The CDR3 region is CASSPRGETQYF. Written as DNA, the CDR3 is TGTGCCAGCAGCCCCCGTGGTGAGACCCAGTACTTC.

This clone was counted a few times. This rearrangement joins TRBV28 to TRBJ1-2; 10 nucleotides line up with TRBD1. The V segment lost 4 bases and the J segment 8 bases; nucleotides outside the gene matches: 4. Germline loops: CDR1 MDHEN, CDR2 SYDVKM. CDR3 size: 13 residues. CDR3: CASSSSTGGGYTF. The CDR3 DNA follows: TGTGCCAGCAGTTCCTCGACAGGGGGCGGCTACACCTTC.

This clone was counted only a few times. This sequence joins TRBV6-1 and TRBJ2-5; TRBD1 is a possible D gene (5 bases). The CDR3 has 13 residues. CDR1 and CDR2 (germline): MNHNS, SASEGT. Trimming took 2 bases from V and 5 from J, leaving 9 bases between them. This CDR3 reads CASSELGPETQYF. CDR3 in DNA: TGTGCCAGCAGTGAATTGGGGCCGGAGACCCAGTACTTC.

This clone was counted a few times. The chain carries TRBV27 and TRBJ2-5, with TRBD1 matching 7 bases. The CDR3 is 16 residues long. J lost 3 bases, V lost 6 bases, and 13 bases had no gene match. Per the germline V gene, CDR1 is MNHEY and CDR2 is SMNVEV (reference sequence). CDR3 region: CASSRRQGNGKETQYF. CDR3 bases: TGTGCCAGCAGCAGGAGACAGGGTAATGGGAAAGAGACCCAGTACTTC.

This clone appeared a few times. The rearrangement joins TRBV5-1 to TRBJ2-6, with TRBD1 matching over 11 bases. The CDR3 contains 18 residues. V lost 7 bases to trimming and J lost 4 bases; unmatched junction nucleotides: 13. CDR1 and CDR2 from the germline V gene are SGHRS and YFSETQ. This CDR3 reads CASCSGQGALAGANVLTF. CDR3 nucleotide sequence: TGCGCCAGCTGCTCTGGACAGGGGGCCCTGGCCGGGGCCAACGTCCTGACTTTC.

This clone came up a few times. V and J are TRBV7-9 and TRBJ1-4; D not resolved. Germline assignment: CDR1 SEHNR and CDR2 FQNEAQ (reference sequence). Trimming removed 11 bases at V and 5 bases at J, with 12 bases between. The CDR3 spans 12 residues. Written as DNA, the CDR3 is TGTGCCTACCAGCGATTCAATGAAAAACTGTTTTTT. It translates to CAYQRFNEKLFF. Together with reference TRBV7-9 and TRBJ1-4, the CDR3 gives the full variable domain: DTGVSQNPRHKITKRGQNVTFRCDPISEHNRLYWYRQTLGQGPEFLTYFQNEAQLEKSRLLSDRFSAERPKGSFSTLEIQRTEQGDSAMYLCAYQRFNEKLFFGSGTQLSVL.

The sample holds a few counts of this clone. The rearrangement joins TRBV13 to TRBJ1-2; TRBD1 matches at 8 bases. The V segment lost 4 bases and the J segment 4 bases; nucleotides outside the gene matches: 5. The CDR3 totals 14 residues. From germline, CDR1 is PRHDT and CDR2 FYEKMQ (reference sequence). The DNA for the CDR3 is TGTGCCAGCAGCTCGACAGGGGCTAGCTATGGCTACACCTTC. This codes for CASSSTGASYGYTF.

This chain uses TRBV4-1 with TRBJ2-7, with 10 bases that match TRBD2. The CDR3 covers 13 residues. The germline CDR1 and CDR2 sequences are MGHRA and YSYEKL. V was clipped by 4 bases and J by 7 bases; unmatched bases: 4. As DNA, the CDR3 is TGCGCCAGCAGCCCCCAGGGACTAGCGGAGCAGTACTTC. This translates into CASSPQGLAEQYF.

The genes are TRBV29-1 and TRBJ2-1, with 7 bases fitting TRBD2. V shed 7 bases, J shed 0 bases, and the junction held 3 bases outside the gene matches. The CDR3 runs 13 residues. Germline V gene sequence: CDR1 SQVTM, CDR2 ANQGSEA. The CDR3 DNA follows: TGCAGCGGAGAGCGGGGCTCCTACAATGAGCAGTTCTTC. It encodes CSGERGSYNEQFF.

Comments on this clone: Other DNA sequences in the sample encode the same CDR3. CDR3 bases: TGTGCCTGGAGTAGACAGGGTGATCAGCCCCAGCATTTT. It translates to CAWSRQGDQPQHF. The chain recombines TRBV30 with TRBJ1-5; 7 bases are shared with TRBD1. V shed 2 bases, J shed 5 bases, and the junction held 3 bases outside the gene matches. Germline V gene data show CDR1 as GTSNPN and CDR2 as SVGIG (reference sequence). This CDR3 has 13 residues. The full variable domain, with the rest looked up from reference TRBV30 and TRBJ1-5, is SQTIHQWPATLVQPVGSPLSLECTVEGTSNPNLYWYRQAAGRGLQLLFYSVGIGQISSEVPQNLSASRPQDRQFILSSKKLLLSDSGFYLCAWSRQGDQPQHFGDGTRLSIL.

The chain is built from TRBV25-1 and TRBJ1-2; D uncertain. Germline values: CDR1 MGHDK, CDR2 SYGVNS. Trimming took 3 bases from V and 9 from J, leaving 11 bases between them. This CDR3 region has 12 residues. The CDR3 loop is CASSDGRLSYTF. The CDR3 region has the DNA TGTGCCAGCAGTGACGGGCGATTGAGCTACACCTTC.

J is TRBJ2-2 and V is TRBV5-4, with D uncertain. The V end lost 2 bases, the J end lost 4 bases, and 9 bases lay between the germline ends. The CDR3 is made up of 14 amino acids. Germline loops: CDR1 SGHNT, CDR2 YYREEE (reference sequence). In DNA, the CDR3 is TGTGCCAGCAGCTTAATGGCTAGCACCGGGGAGCTGTTTTTT. Protein product: CASSLMASTGELFF.

This clone was detected a few times. The genes are TRBV10-3 and TRBJ1-4; no clear D gene. Trimming pared 2 bases from V and 8 bases from J, leaving 9 bases between. Germline CDR1 reads ENHRY; CDR2 reads SYGVKD. This CDR3 is built from 13 residues. The CDR3 region is CAISEDVREKLFF. For the CDR3, the DNA is TGTGCCATCAGTGAGGATGTGCGGGAAAAACTGTTTTTT.

This sequence joins TRBV7-2 and TRBJ2-3; D not resolved. Per germline, CDR1 SGHTA and CDR2 FQGNSA. V was shortened by 2 bases and J by 0 bases, with 9 bases between the two germline ends. The CDR3 extends over 15 amino acids. Here the CDR3 reads CASSLMTASTDTQYF. DNA of the CDR3: TGTGCCAGCAGCTTAATGACGGCTAGCACAGATACGCAGTATTTT. Full variable domain (outside the CDR3, taken from reference TRBV7-2 and TRBJ2-3): GAGVSQSPSNKVTEKGKDVELRCDPISGHTALYWYRQSLGQGLEFLIYFQGNSAPDKSGLPSDRFSAERTGGSVSTLTIQRTQQEDSAVYLCASSLMTASTDTQYFGPGTRLTVL.

There are a few counts of this clone. Written as DNA, the CDR3 is TGTGCCAGCAAAACAGGTCCAACCGGGGAGCTGTTTTTT. This translates into CASKTGPTGELFF. This chain uses TRBV2 with TRBJ2-2; D might be TRBD1 (5 bases). With 7 bases removed from V and 5 bases from J, the gap between germline ends came to 11 bases. Per the germline V gene, CDR1 is SNHLY and CDR2 is FYNNEI. The CDR3 consists of 13 residues.

The rearrangement uses TRBV5-1 and TRBJ2-5, with D possibly being TRBD1 or TRBD2 (5 bases each). The CDR3 spans 16 residues. V lost 4 bases to trimming and J lost 3 bases, with 19 bases between them. Germline V gives CDR1 SGHRS, CDR2 YFSETQ. CDR3 in amino acids: CASSADPGTRKETQYF. DNA for the CDR3: TGCGCCAGCAGCGCCGACCCCGGGACCAGAAAAGAGACCCAGTACTTC.

There are a few counts of this clone. The chain has TRBV7-8 and TRBJ2-5, with TRBD1 as a possible D gene (6 bases). Trimming removed 10 bases at V and 2 bases at J, with 17 bases between. CDR3 length: 14 residues. Germline loops: CDR1 SGHVS, CDR2 FQNEAQ. The CDR3 sequence is CATTDSGRQETQYF. CDR3 in DNA: TGTGCCACCACGGACAGCGGCCGGCAAGAGACCCAGTACTTC.

The CDR3 region is CASSLEGQGATFF. The CDR3 nucleotides are TGTGCCAGCAGCTTAGAGGGGCAGGGAGCGACTTTCTTT. The chain couples TRBV13 to TRBJ1-1; possibly TRBD1 for D (5 bases). This CDR3 comprises 13 residues. CDR1 and CDR2 from the germline V gene are PRHDT and FYEKMQ (reference sequence). The V end was cut by 1 base, the J end by 12 bases, with 15 bases between.

This clone was seen a few times. The chain links TRBV13 to TRBJ1-4; TRBD1 matches 9 bases. V lost 4 bases and J lost 6; bases outside the gene matches: 3. Per germline, CDR1 PRHDT and CDR2 FYEKMQ (reference sequence). The length of the CDR3 is 14 residues. CDR3 DNA: TGTGCCAGCAGCTCAAGGACAGGGGATGAAAAACTGTTTTTT. Translated: CASSSRTGDEKLFF.

The J gene is TRBJ2-5, the V gene TRBV10-3, with D tentatively TRBD2 (6 bases). Trimming stripped 4 bases from V and 5 bases from J, with 8 bases between. The germline V gene has CDR1 ENHRY and CDR2 SYGVKD. This CDR3 region has 12 residues. The CDR3 DNA is TGTGCCATCAGTGCGGGGGAGGAGACCCAGTACTTC. Protein product: CAISAGEETQYF.

The chain links TRBV30 to TRBJ2-2; D might be TRBD1 (5 bases). Germline V gene data show CDR1 as GTSNPN and CDR2 as SVGIG (reference sequence). The CDR3 totals 14 residues. With 3 bases removed from V and 0 bases from J, the gap between germline ends came to 8 bases. The CDR3 sequence: CAWRAGTNTGELFF. The DNA for the CDR3 is TGTGCCTGGAGGGCAGGGACGAACACCGGGGAGCTGTTTTTT. Complete variable domain (other parts from reference TRBV30 and TRBJ2-2): SQTIHQWPATLVQPVGSPLSLECTVEGTSNPNLYWYRQAAGRGLQLLFYSVGIGQISSEVPQNLSASRPQDRQFILSSKKLLLSDSGFYLCAWRAGTNTGELFFGEGSRLTVL.

The CDR3 sequence is CASSPTSNTDTQYF. The CDR3 nucleotides read TGTGCCAGCTCACCGACTAGCAACACAGATACGCAGTATTTT. The chain is built from TRBV18 and TRBJ2-3; TRBD2 aligns across 7 bases. This CDR3 has 14 amino acids. Unmatched junction bases numbered 2, after V lost 3 bases and J lost 2 bases. Germline V gives CDR1 KGHSH, CDR2 LQKENI.

The gene calls are TRBV18 and TRBJ2-3, with D uncertain. The CDR3 is 14 residues long. From germline, CDR1 is KGHSH and CDR2 LQKENI. Trimming left V 6 bases short and J 2 bases short, with 12 bases between. CDR3 residues: CASSMDRNTDTQYF. As DNA, the CDR3 is TGTGCCAGCTCTATGGACCGAAACACAGATACGCAGTATTTT. Supplemented by reference TRBV18 and TRBJ2-3, the full variable domain reads NAGVMQNPRHLVRRRGQEARLRCSPMKGHSHVYWYRQLPEEGLKFMVYLQKENIIDESGMPKERFSAEFPKEGPSILRIQQVVRGDSAAYFCASSMDRNTDTQYFGPGTRLTVL.